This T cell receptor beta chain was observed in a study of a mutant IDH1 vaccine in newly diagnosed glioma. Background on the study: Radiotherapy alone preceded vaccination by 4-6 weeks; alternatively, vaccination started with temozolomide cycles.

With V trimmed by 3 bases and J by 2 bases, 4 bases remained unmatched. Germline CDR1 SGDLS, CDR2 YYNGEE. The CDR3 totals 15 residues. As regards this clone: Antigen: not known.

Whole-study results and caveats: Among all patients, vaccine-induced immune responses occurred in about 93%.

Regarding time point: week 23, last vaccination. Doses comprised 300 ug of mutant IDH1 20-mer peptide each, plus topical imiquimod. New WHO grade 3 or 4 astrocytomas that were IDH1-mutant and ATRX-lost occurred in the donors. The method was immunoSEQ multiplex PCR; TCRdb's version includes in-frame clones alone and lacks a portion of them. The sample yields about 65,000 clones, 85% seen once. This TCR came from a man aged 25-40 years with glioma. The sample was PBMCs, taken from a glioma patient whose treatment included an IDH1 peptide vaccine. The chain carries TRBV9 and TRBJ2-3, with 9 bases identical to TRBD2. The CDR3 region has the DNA TGTGCCAGCAGCGCGGCGGGGGGGCCCACAGATACGCAGTATTTT. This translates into CASSAAGGPTDTQYF.